The sequence of this T cell receptor beta chain was determined in a study of blood T cell repertoires in COVID-19. Turning to the study itself: Sites across the United States, Italy and Spain contributed samples from acute and convalescent COVID-19. Nucleic acid was either cDNA or gDNA, and it came from T cells, B-cell-depleted T cells, or PBMCs.

V trimming: 10 bases; J trimming: 4 bases; junction bases outside the gene matches: 5. Per the germline V gene, CDR1 is SNHLY and CDR2 is FYNNEI. This CDR3 comprises 12 residues. Per the authors' pipeline: Reference gene primer amplification yielded estimated nucleated cell counts. Clones were read by immunoSEQ multiplex PCR, and TCRdb kept only the in-frame ones, dropping some. That table supplies the V and J calls and clone size; D and trimming were determined from the DNA. Here the sample spans some 90,000 clones, roughly 87% being singletons. Input material: peripheral blood. This sequence joins TRBV2 and TRBJ2-7; 9 bases are shared with TRBD1. The receptor comes from a woman over 75 with active COVID-19. CDR3 amino acids: CATSGTGYEQYF. CDR3 sequence (DNA): TGTGCCACCTCCGGGACAGGGTACGAGCAGTACTTC.